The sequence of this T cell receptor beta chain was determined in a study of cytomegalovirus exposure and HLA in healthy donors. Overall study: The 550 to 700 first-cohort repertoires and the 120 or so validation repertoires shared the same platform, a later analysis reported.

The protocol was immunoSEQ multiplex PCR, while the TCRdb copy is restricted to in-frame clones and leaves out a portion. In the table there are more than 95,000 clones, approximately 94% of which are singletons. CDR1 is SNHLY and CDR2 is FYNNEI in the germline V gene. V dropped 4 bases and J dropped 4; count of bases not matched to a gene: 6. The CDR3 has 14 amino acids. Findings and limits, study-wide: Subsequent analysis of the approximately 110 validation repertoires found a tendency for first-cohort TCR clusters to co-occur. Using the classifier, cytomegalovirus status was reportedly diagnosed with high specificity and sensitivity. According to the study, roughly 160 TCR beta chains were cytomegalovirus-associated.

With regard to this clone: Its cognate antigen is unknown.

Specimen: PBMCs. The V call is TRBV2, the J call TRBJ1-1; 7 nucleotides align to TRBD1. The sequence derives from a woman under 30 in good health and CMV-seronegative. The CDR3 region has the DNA TGTGCCAGCAGTGGACAGGGTATCGGCACTGAAGCTTTCTTT. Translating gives CASSGQGIGTEAFF.